In its sample, the clone carrying this T cell receptor beta chain was seen many times. The antigen remains unidentified. Profiling relied on immunoSEQ multiplex PCR, and the TCRdb table lists in-frame clones only, not all of them. Of 110,000 or so clones listed, nearly 80% are singletons. This entry comes from a study of radiotherapy plus CTLA-4 blockade in lung cancer. Overall study: Among all patients, about 19% showed objective responses, while about 34% had disease control.

Germline CDR1 reads SEHNR; CDR2 reads FQNEAQ (reference sequence). The CDR3 spans 16 residues. V lost 5 bases and J lost 9; bases outside the gene matches: 13. Study-level results: Radiotherapy was combined with ipilimumab, and tumor-derived TCR clones then expanded in blood. How blood T cell clones changed early, along with interferon-beta, reportedly forecast response best.

The chain links TRBV7-9 to TRBJ2-1; 10 nucleotides line up with TRBD1. Here the sequenced sample was peripheral blood, taken from a patient treated with radiotherapy plus ipilimumab. This TCR derives from a human donor with non-small cell lung cancer who had a partial response to radiotherapy plus ipilimumab. This CDR3 reads CASSDSLGQGMAEQFF. CDR3 DNA: TGTGCCAGCAGCGATAGCCTGGGACAGGGGATGGCTGAGCAGTTCTTC.